The 2 T cell receptor beta chains reported below all come from one sample, sequenced in a study of memory CD4+ T cells and cytomegalovirus serostatus. The sort gate was single viable CD3+CD4+CD8-CD45RO+ cells for memory CD4+ T cells. Some clones are missing from TCRdb's copy, which holds only in-frame ones; the method was immunoSEQ multiplex PCR. The sample consists of approximately 40,000 clones, around 72% of them appearing once. The specimen sequenced was memory CD4+ T cells from blood. The receptors originated from an adult in good health and CMV-seronegative.

This clone was observed a handful of times. The J gene is TRBJ1-1, the V gene TRBV5-1; TRBD1 is a possible D gene (5 bases). Trimming removed 4 bases from V and 0 bases from J, with 10 bases in between. This CDR3 is built from 14 residues. CDR1 and CDR2 (germline): SGHRS, YFSETQ. CDR3 in amino acids: CASSRDGMNTEAFF. CDR3 DNA: TGCGCCAGCAGCCGGGACGGAATGAACACTGAAGCTTTCTTT.

This clone is labeled as medium-sized (0.01 to 0.1%). V usage is TRBV14 and J usage is TRBJ1-2, with D possibly matching TRBD1 (5 bases). Trimming took 3 bases from V and 8 from J, leaving 13 bases between them. Per germline, CDR1 SGHDN and CDR2 FVKESK. The CDR3 totals 13 residues. For the CDR3, the DNA is TGTGCCAGCAGCCAGACAGTATCCGGGGGCTACACCTTC. Protein: CASSQTVSGGYTF.